This T cell receptor beta chain was identified in a study of T cells in Graves' hyperthyroidism and ophthalmopathy. The CDR3 regions of TCR beta were amplified from RNA transcripts. Researchers ran a first-round RT-PCR on the TCR CDR3 using the HTBI primer set. MiXCR was run by TCRdb on the multiplex PCR reads, yielding one entry per CDR3 protein. The sample yields about 640,000 distinct CDR3 sequences, more than 20% seen once. Worth noting for this clonotype: Its cognate antigen is unknown.

Out of approximately 9.9 ml of fresh peripheral blood came the PBMCs. The CDR3 has 16 amino acids. V was shortened by 4 bases and J by 9 bases, with 19 bases between the two germline ends. Study-wide points: Expanded thyroid clonotypes (above 0.001) were mostly also found in blood. Ophthalmopathy was told apart from stable hyperthyroidism by a 13 V-J model.

The chain is built from TRBV12-3 or TRBV12-4 and TRBJ1-6; no clear D gene. The specimen sequenced was blood. This TCR came from a man younger than 45 with Graves' ophthalmopathy. The CDR3 loop reads CASSYSPALAGSPLHF. In DNA form, the CDR3 reads TGTGCCAGCAGTTACAGTCCGGCCCTCGCGGGTTCACCCCTCCACTTT.